A selection of T cell receptor beta chains follows, all from one sample in a study of OX40 agonist ivuxolimab in advanced cancers. The repertoire was sequenced with immunoSEQ multiplex PCR; TCRdb's copy has only in-frame clones and lacks some. The table includes about 10,000 clones, over 65% detected once. Sequencing was performed on CD4+ or CD8+ T cells sorted from blood, taken in a trial of the OX40 agonist ivuxolimab. The origin of the receptors is an adult with an advanced solid tumor such as melanoma, head and neck, liver or kidney cancer. CDR3s include the opening cysteine and the closing phenylalanine or tryptophan. Fields, in order: CDR3 protein, CDR3 DNA, D gene, V gene, clone size, J gene. D genes are given only for firm matches. Expanded clones are given a class, and other clones once, few, many or no size at all.

CASSPDGSNQPQHF | TGTGCCAGCTCACCGGATGGTAGCAATCAGCCCCAGCATTTT | . | TRBV18 | . | TRBJ1-5
CASSLTGGGQGYTF | TGTGCCAGCAGCCTTACGGGAGGGGGGCAGGGCTACACCTTC | . | TRBV4-2 | . | TRBJ1-2
CASSADYRSYEQYF | TGTGCCAGCAGCGCAGACTACCGGAGTTACGAGCAGTACTTC | . | TRBV7-2 | once | TRBJ2-7
CASSSGGGQPQHF | TGTGCCAGCAGCTCCGGTGGGGGTCAGCCCCAGCATTTT | . | TRBV7-9 | . | TRBJ1-5
CASSRGGTGELFF | TGCGCCAGCAGCCGGGGGGGGACCGGGGAGCTGTTTTTT | TRBD2 | TRBV4-1 | . | TRBJ2-2
CSANRGKGYTF | TGCAGTGCTAACAGGGGGAAGGGCTACACCTTC | TRBD1 | TRBV20-1 | once | TRBJ1-2
CASSYPMQGAETQYF | TGTGCCAGCAGCTACCCAATGCAGGGGGCAGAGACCCAGTACTTC | TRBD1 | TRBV4-2 | . | TRBJ2-5
CASSLGGGGYNEQFF | TGTGCCAGCAGCTTGGGAGGGGGCGGCTACAATGAGCAGTTCTTC | TRBD1 | TRBV5-6 | . | TRBJ2-1
CASSWGQGFTEAFF | TGTGCCAGCAGCTGGGGACAGGGCTTCACTGAAGCTTTCTTT | TRBD1 | TRBV5-6 | few | TRBJ1-1
CASSSTGGGITGANVLTF | TGTGCCAGCAGCTCGACAGGGGGTGGTATCACTGGGGCCAACGTCCTGACTTTC | TRBD1 | TRBV7-9 | medium-sized | TRBJ2-6
CSVEGGDSTGELFF | TGCAGCGTTGAAGGGGGGGATAGCACCGGGGAGCTGTTTTTT | . | TRBV29-1 | . | TRBJ2-2
CASSPYGQGAYEQYF | TGTGCCAGCAGCCCCTATGGACAGGGAGCGTACGAGCAGTACTTC | TRBD1 | TRBV13 | . | TRBJ2-7